This section outlines one T cell receptor (beta chain) sequence together with its context. As yet, its antigen is unknown. This sample is part of a study of radiotherapy plus CTLA-4 blockade in lung cancer. Findings and limits, study-wide: The study found tumor-derived TCR clones expanded in blood after radiotherapy plus ipilimumab.

Libraries were prepared by immunoSEQ multiplex PCR; TCRdb keeps only in-frame clonotypes and omits some of them. Of about 120,000 clones listed, about 90% are singletons. Germline V gives CDR1 SGHRS, CDR2 YFSETQ. The CDR3 contains 15 residues. The junction had 2 bases not matched to a gene; V was cut back by 4 bases and J by 2 bases. Sequenced here: peripheral blood, sampled from a patient treated with radiotherapy plus ipilimumab. The chain recombines TRBV5-1 with TRBJ2-2, with 10 bases identical to TRBD1. The TCR originated in a human donor with non-small cell lung cancer that progressed on radiotherapy plus ipilimumab. Here the CDR3 reads CASSRDRGNTGELFF. The DNA of the CDR3 is TGCGCCAGCAGCCGGGACAGGGGAAACACCGGGGAGCTGTTTTTT.